The next 9 T cell receptor beta chains were all read from a single sample in a study of blood T cells in healthy people across ages. Next came a second PCR, run for about 7 to 12 cycles, which used a sample-barcoded 5' primer along with a J-beta primer mix. TCRdb recomputed calls from the 5' RACE reads with MiXCR, one row per CDR3 protein. The sample includes fewer than 750,000 distinct CDR3 sequences, around half of them seen just once. Sequences were obtained from blood. All receptors derive from an elderly man in good health.

The V call is TRBV2, the J call TRBJ1-2; 7 bases match TRBD1. The germline gives CDR1 SNHLY, CDR2 FYNNEI. CDR3 length: 15 amino acids. V gave up 8 bases and J gave up 0 bases; unmatched junction bases: 9. The CDR3 sequence is CASLMTGFPNYGYTF. Written as DNA, the CDR3 is TGTGCCAGCCTTATGACAGGGTTCCCTAACTATGGCTACACCTTC.

The CDR3 loop is CASSLGPLGERYNEQFF. CDR3 sequence (DNA): TGTGCCAGCAGTTTAGGGCCCCTTGGGGAGAGATACAATGAGCAGTTCTTC. The chain employs TRBV12-3 or TRBV12-4 and TRBJ2-1, with D possibly being TRBD2 (5 bases). Trimming took off 1 base at V and 4 bases at J, with 17 bases between the two ends. This CDR3 contains 17 residues.

The chain employs TRBV29-1 and TRBJ2-5; no firm D call. The CDR3 has 13 residues. CDR1 is SQVTM, CDR2 ANQGSEA, per germline. The V end lost 0 bases, the J end lost 3 bases, and 8 bases lay between the germline ends. CDR3 amino acids: CSVEDRLKETQYF. In nucleotides, the CDR3 is TGCAGCGTTGAAGATCGGCTTAAAGAGACCCAGTACTTC.

V and J are TRBV7-2 and TRBJ1-5; D perhaps matches TRBD1 (5 bases). V was shortened by 0 bases and J by 2 bases, with 17 bases between the two germline ends. The length of the CDR3 is 18 residues. CDR1 is SGHTA and CDR2 is FQGNSA in the germline V gene. This chain's CDR3 is CASSLAAGRGSGNQPQHF. The CDR3 region has the DNA TGTGCCAGCAGCTTAGCGGCAGGGAGAGGTTCGGGCAATCAGCCCCAGCATTTT.

V gene TRBV28 combines with J gene TRBJ2-1; a possible D gene is TRBD2 (6 bases). V gave up 4 bases and J gave up 0 bases, with 10 bases separating them. The CDR3 covers 15 residues. CDR1 is MDHEN, CDR2 SYDVKM, per germline. The CDR3 region is CASSSAGYSYNEQFF. CDR3 nucleotides: TGTGCCAGCAGTTCGGCGGGATACTCCTACAATGAGCAGTTCTTC.

In this sample, this clonotype turned up a few times. CDR3 region: CASSDPLGVADTQYF. DNA of the CDR3: TGTGCCAGCAGTGACCCCCTGGGGGTAGCAGATACGCAGTATTTT. The rearrangement joins TRBV25-1 to TRBJ2-3; the D gene could be TRBD1 or TRBD2 (5 bases each). The CDR3 runs 15 residues. With 3 bases removed from V and 4 bases from J, the gap between germline ends came to 14 bases. The germline CDR1 and CDR2 sequences are MGHDK and SYGVNS.

This clonotype was detected only a few times. V and J are TRBV7-2 and TRBJ2-2, with 8 nucleotides matching TRBD2. This CDR3 is built from 16 residues. Germline loops: CDR1 SGHTA, CDR2 FQGNSA. With V trimmed by 5 bases and J by 3 bases, 8 bases remained unmatched. In DNA, the CDR3 is TGTGCCAGCAGCCCCCGGGAGGGGCAGCACACCGGGGAGCTGTTTTTT. It is translated as CASSPREGQHTGELFF.

The rearrangement uses TRBV7-9 and TRBJ2-1; no definite D call. The length of the CDR3 is 13 residues. Deletions cut 1 base from V and 8 bases from J, with 9 bases between. Per the germline V gene, CDR1 is SEHNR and CDR2 is FQNEAQ (reference sequence). For the CDR3, the DNA is TGTGCCAGCAGCTTAGGACGTTTCCATGAGCAGTTCTTC. Protein product: CASSLGRFHEQFF.

The chain employs TRBV21-1 and TRBJ1-1; the D call of TRBD1 is as the table states it, not checked on the DNA. TRBV21-1 is a documented pseudogene. This CDR3 region has 13 residues. Written as DNA, the CDR3 is TGTGCCATCTGGACAGGGAGGAACACTGAAGCTTTCTTT. It specifies CAIWTGRNTEAFF.